The 27 T cell receptor beta chains reported below all come from one sample, sequenced in a study of blood T cell repertoires in COVID-19. TCRdb's copy holds only in-frame clones and misses some; the assay was immunoSEQ multiplex PCR. The sample lists around 100,000 clones; 80% to 95% were seen once. Sequenced sample: peripheral blood. These receptors were taken from a man aged 18 to 29 with COVID-19, enrolled during active disease.

The chain joins TRBV18 to TRBJ2-1, with TRBD2 matching 12 bases. The germline V gene has CDR1 KGHSH and CDR2 LQKENI. The CDR3 consists of 16 residues. J was trimmed by 9 bases and V by 3 bases; bases with no gene match: 9. CDR3 bases: TGTGCCAGCTCACCGCCTTCTAGCGGGAGGGCCGTTGAGCAGTTCTTC. Translating it yields CASSPPSSGRAVEQFF.

The rearrangement uses TRBV30 and TRBJ1-2, with a possible D match to TRBD1 (5 bases). Germline CDR1 reads GTSNPN; CDR2 reads SVGIG (reference sequence). This CDR3 has 14 amino acids. V was cut by 4 bases and J by 4 bases, with 16 bases left in between. The CDR3 region is CAWIAGFGSYGYTF. The CDR3 bases are TGTGCCTGGATTGCAGGGTTTGGTAGCTATGGCTACACCTTC.

This clone has only a few counts. The CDR3 region is CASSYSGTRGGEQYF. The DNA for the CDR3 is TGTGCCAGCAGTTACTCTGGGACTAGAGGGGGCGAGCAGTACTTC. V is TRBV6-2 or TRBV6-3 and J is TRBJ2-7, with 8 bases that match TRBD2. Trimming at V came to 0 bases and at J to 6 bases, leaving 7 bases not matched to a gene. Germline V lookup: CDR1 MNHEY, CDR2 SVGEGT. The length of the CDR3 is 15 residues.

The chain has TRBV27 and TRBJ2-2; 9 positions match TRBD2. The CDR3 has 17 residues. The germline V gene encodes CDR1 MNHEY and CDR2 SMNVEV (reference sequence). The J segment lost 0 bases and the V segment lost 1 base, leaving 3 bases of the junction unmatched. This CDR3 is CASSLYAGGPNTGELFF. DNA of the CDR3: TGTGCCAGCAGTTTATACGCGGGAGGGCCGAACACCGGGGAGCTGTTTTTT.

The chain joins TRBV5-4 to TRBJ2-1, with D hard to call. Trimming removed 4 bases at V and 7 bases at J, with 9 bases between. This CDR3 is built from 12 residues. The germline gives CDR1 SGHNT, CDR2 YYREEE (reference sequence). The CDR3 sequence is CASSDGGNEQFF. The CDR3 nucleotides read TGTGCCAGCAGCGACGGCGGTAATGAGCAGTTCTTC.

This clone is a singleton in its sample. The rearrangement joins TRBV11-2 to TRBJ2-1, with 13 positions matching TRBD2. This CDR3 contains 15 residues. The germline V gene has CDR1 SGHAT and CDR2 FQNNGV. V shed 5 bases, J shed 6 bases, and the junction held 4 bases outside the gene matches. The CDR3 region is CASSTSGRAGNEQFF. The CDR3 DNA follows: TGTGCCAGCAGCACTAGCGGGAGGGCAGGCAATGAGCAGTTCTTC.

This chain joins TRBV9 and TRBJ2-3; D perhaps matches TRBD2 (5 bases). This CDR3 has 12 amino acids. V was clipped by 5 bases and J by 6 bases, with 10 bases between them. Germline V gene lookup returns CDR1 SGDLS and CDR2 YYNGEE. CDR3 sequence reads: CASSRPGDTQYF. The CDR3 nucleotides are TGTGCCAGCAGTCGTCCGGGGGATACGCAGTATTTT.

This clone came up once. The chain joins TRBV7-2 to TRBJ1-1, with TRBD1 matching over 10 bases. V lost 5 bases, J lost 6 bases, and 12 bases stayed unmatched. CDR1 SGHTA and CDR2 FQGNSA come from the germline V gene. The CDR3 is 16 amino acids. The CDR3 DNA sequence: TGTGCCAGCAGCCCCCGACCGGGACAGGGGTATGCTGAAGCTTTCTTT. Its protein is CASSPRPGQGYAEAFF.

The V gene is TRBV19, the J gene TRBJ1-3; D unresolved. The CDR3 has 15 residues. Per germline, CDR1 LNHDA and CDR2 SQIVND (reference sequence). V lost 8 bases and J 4 bases, leaving 18 bases between the germline ends. The CDR3 DNA sequence: TGTGCCAGTGGGCTCGGAGGGTTTGAAGGAAACACCATATATTTT. As protein: CASGLGGFEGNTIYF. Full variable domain (outside the CDR3, taken from reference TRBV19 and TRBJ1-3): DGGITQSPKYLFRKEGQNVTLSCEQNLNHDAMYWYRQDPGQGLRLIYYSQIVNDFQKGDIAEGYSVSREKKESFPLTVTSAQKNPTAFYLCASGLGGFEGNTIYFGEGSWLTVV.

The gene calls are TRBV28 and TRBJ2-5; a weak D match, TRBD1 (7 bases). The ends were cut back, 4 bases at V and 5 bases at J, with 20 bases in the middle. CDR1 and CDR2 from the germline V gene are MDHEN and SYDVKM. This CDR3 spans 16 amino acids. The CDR3 DNA follows: TGTGCCAGCAGTTCATTACCGGCAGGGGGGAGGGAGACCCAGTACTTC. This sequence encodes CASSSLPAGGRETQYF.

The chain employs TRBV28 and TRBJ2-7; D is perhaps TRBD2 (5 bases). The CDR3 runs 18 residues. In germline, CDR1 is MDHEN, CDR2 SYDVKM. With 2 bases removed from V and 4 bases from J, the gap between germline ends came to 24 bases. In DNA form, the CDR3 reads TGTGCCAGCAGTTTAAATCGTGGGCGGGCCAAAAGGGTTTACGAGCAGTACTTC. Residues: CASSLNRGRAKRVYEQYF.

This rearrangement joins TRBV27 to TRBJ1-6; the D gene is possibly TRBD1 (6 bases). Looked up from germline, CDR1 is MNHEY and CDR2 is SMNVEV (reference sequence). The CDR3 runs to 14 residues. With 4 bases removed from V and 7 bases from J, the gap between germline ends came to 11 bases. The CDR3 protein is CASSSGQSNSPLHF. Here the CDR3 DNA reads TGTGCCAGCAGTTCGGGACAAAGCAATTCACCCCTCCACTTT.

Only one count was recorded for this clone. The junction does not match germline at one end; this may be a read error. The J gene is TRBJ1-4, the V gene TRBV19; no firm D call. The germline V gene has CDR1 LNHDA and CDR2 SQIVND (reference sequence). The CDR3 consists of 13 residues. The CDR3 DNA reads TGTGCCAGTCCGTGCGGATGGTATGAAAAACTGCTTTTT. Translated, it gives CASPCGWYEKLLF.

The rearrangement links TRBV5-6 to TRBJ2-1; 11 bases align to TRBD2. The CDR3 has 16 residues. The J segment lost 7 bases and the V segment lost 0 bases, leaving 6 bases of the junction unmatched. Germline CDR1 reads SGHDT; CDR2 reads YYEEEE. The CDR3 protein is CASSLGLAGFVNEQFF. In nucleotides, the CDR3 is TGTGCCAGCAGCTTGGGACTAGCGGGATTTGTTAATGAGCAGTTCTTC.

The rearrangement links TRBV6-2 or TRBV6-3 to TRBJ2-7, with 8 bases fitting TRBD1. The V and J ends lost 5 bases and 12 bases, in that order; junction bases with no gene match: 9. Germline-derived CDR1 and CDR2 are MNHEY and SVGEGT. There are 12 residues in the CDR3. The CDR3 sequence: CASSNHDRGLYF. CDR3 coding DNA: TGTGCCAGCAGTAACCACGACAGGGGTTTGTACTTC.

The gene calls are TRBV5-6 and TRBJ1-2, with D possibly being TRBD1 (5 bases). This CDR3 is 17 amino acids long. V was clipped by 1 base and J by 2 bases, with 18 bases between them. Germline CDR1 and CDR2: SGHDT and YYEEEE. The chain's CDR3 is CASSLIGRSGKNYGYTF. The CDR3 DNA sequence: TGTGCCAGCAGCTTGATAGGGCGGTCAGGGAAGAACTATGGCTACACCTTC.

The chain employs TRBV4-3 and TRBJ1-1, with a possible D match to TRBD1 (6 bases). This CDR3 contains 14 residues. V lost 2 bases and J lost 8, with 15 bases in between. Germline V CDR1 and CDR2: LGHNA, YSLEER. CDR3 residues: CASSQQGQLAEAFF. The CDR3, as DNA: TGCGCCAGCAGCCAACAAGGACAGCTAGCAGAAGCTTTCTTT.

The V call is TRBV7-6, the J call TRBJ2-5; D possibly corresponds to TRBD2 (6 bases). CDR1 and CDR2 (germline): SGHVS, FNYEAQ. The CDR3 loop spans 14 amino acids. Between the trimmed V and J ends, which lost 5 bases and 5 bases, there was a span of 15 bases. The CDR3 loop reads CASSTDGGWETQYF. For the CDR3, the DNA is TGTGCCAGCAGCACCGACGGAGGGTGGGAGACCCAGTACTTC. The variable domain in full, completed from reference TRBV7-6 and TRBJ2-5, reads GAGVSQSPRYKVTKRGQDVALRCDPISGHVSLYWYRQALGQGPEFLTYFNYEAQQDKSGLPNDRFSAERPEGSISTLTIQRTEQRDSAMYRCASSTDGGWETQYFGPGTRLLVL.

This chain connects TRBV9 to TRBJ2-7, with 8 bases fitting TRBD1. Losses at the gene ends were 3 bases for V and 0 bases for J; bases not matched to a gene: 8. The V gene's germline CDR1 is SGDLS and CDR2 YYNGEE. There are 16 residues in the CDR3. This CDR3 reads CASSGDRDRHSYEQYF. CDR3 DNA: TGTGCCAGCAGCGGAGACCGGGACAGGCACTCCTACGAGCAGTACTTC.

This clone showed up just once. The V and J genes are TRBV4-3 and TRBJ2-2; D is perhaps TRBD2 (7 bases). Trimming shortened V by 4 bases and J by 7 bases, and 19 bases separated the two germline ends. CDR1 and CDR2 (germline): LGHNA, YSLEER. The CDR3 is 16 amino acids. The CDR3, as DNA: TGCGCCAGCAGCCCCAAGGTGGCAGGGGAGGGCGGGGAGCTGTTTTTT. Its translation is CASSPKVAGEGGELFF.

The V gene is TRBV18, the J gene TRBJ2-7; weak D call: TRBD1 (8 bases). Per the germline V gene, CDR1 is KGHSH and CDR2 is LQKENI. V lost 5 bases and J lost 4, with 21 bases in between. The CDR3 extends over 16 amino acids. The CDR3 region is CASSSSVTGGGYEQYF. As DNA, the CDR3 is TGTGCCAGCTCATCCTCCGTTACAGGGGGGGGTTACGAGCAGTACTTC.

The genes are TRBV7-9 and TRBJ1-1; the D gene is possibly TRBD1 (6 bases). Per germline, CDR1 SEHNR and CDR2 FQNEAQ (reference sequence). The V and J ends lost 0 bases and 1 base respectively, with 21 bases between them. The CDR3 sequence is 19 residues long. The CDR3 sequence: CASSLAPGAAGTPNTEAFF. The CDR3 nucleotides are TGTGCCAGCAGCTTAGCCCCAGGGGCGGCAGGGACCCCGAACACTGAAGCTTTCTTT. Supplemented by reference TRBV7-9 and TRBJ1-1, the full variable domain reads DTGVSQNPRHKITKRGQNVTFRCDPISEHNRLYWYRQTLGQGPEFLTYFQNEAQLEKSRLLSDRFSAERPKGSFSTLEIQRTEQGDSAMYLCASSLAPGAAGTPNTEAFFGQGTRLTVV.

The gene calls are TRBV7-9 and TRBJ2-2, with 8 bases identical to TRBD1. Germline CDR1 SEHNR, CDR2 FQNEAQ (reference sequence). This CDR3 has 15 residues. After removal of 5 bases from V and 6 bases from J, the junction contained 8 bases not matched to a gene. The CDR3 reads CASSLPDRAAGELFF. CDR3 coding DNA: TGTGCCAGCAGCCTCCCGGACAGGGCGGCCGGGGAGCTGTTTTTT.

This sequence joins TRBV9 and TRBJ2-1; 16 bases are shared with TRBD2. V lost 5 bases, J lost 1 base, and 9 bases stayed unmatched. CDR1 is SGDLS and CDR2 is YYNGEE in the germline V gene. The CDR3 totals 19 residues. CDR3 amino acids: CASSVPGLAGGASYNEQFF. CDR3 bases: TGTGCCAGCAGTGTGCCGGGACTAGCGGGAGGGGCTTCCTACAATGAGCAGTTCTTC.

This chain connects TRBV5-6 to TRBJ1-6; a weak D match, TRBD1 (5 bases). This CDR3 has 15 residues. Germline loops: CDR1 SGHDT, CDR2 YYEEEE. V lost 4 bases and J lost 7, with 15 bases in between. CDR3 nucleotides: TGTGCCAGCAGCCACAATCAGGGTCGAAATTCACCCCTCCACTTT. Its translation: CASSHNQGRNSPLHF.

The CDR3 reads CASSFRMLRGKYEQYF. The CDR3 region has the DNA TGTGCCAGCAGTTTCCGTATGCTTAGGGGCAAGTACGAGCAGTACTTC. The chain uses TRBV6-2 or TRBV6-3 and TRBJ2-7; a possible D gene is TRBD1 (5 bases). The CDR3 length is 16 residues. V was cut by 4 bases and J by 4 bases, with 20 bases left in between. The germline V gene encodes CDR1 MNHEY and CDR2 SVGEGT.

The V gene is TRBV2, the J gene TRBJ1-5; 9 bases map to TRBD1. Germline V CDR1 and CDR2: SNHLY, FYNNEI. There are 14 residues in the CDR3. V was clipped by 5 bases and J by 5 bases; unmatched bases: 4. The CDR3 DNA reads as TGTGCCAGCAGTCCAGACAGGGGGTATCAGCCCCAGCATTTT. It specifies CASSPDRGYQPQHF. Full variable domain (remainder filled in from reference TRBV2 and TRBJ1-5): EPEVTQTPSHQVTQMGQEVILRCVPISNHLYFYWYRQILGQKVEFLVSFYNNEISEKSEIFDDQFSVERPDGSNFTLKIRSTKLEDSAMYFCASSPDRGYQPQHFGDGTRLSIL.